These 18 T cell receptor beta chains were sequenced from one sample in a study of CD4+ T cells in melanoma. Data came from immunoSEQ multiplex PCR; TCRdb stores just in-frame clones and leaves some out. The data contain about 14,000 clones, approximately 57% of them singletons. The sequencing input was cells from a culture (not recorded whether cultured in vitro). The receptor set was obtained from a human donor with melanoma.

V usage is TRBV7-9 and J usage is TRBJ2-1, with D hard to call. CDR3 length equals 14 residues. Germline V gene lookup returns CDR1 SEHNR and CDR2 FQNEAQ (reference sequence). The V and J ends lost 6 bases and 10 bases respectively, with 19 bases between them. The CDR3 here is CASSLALFASEQFF. CDR3 in DNA: TGTGCCAGCAGTTTGGCCCTGTTCGCATCGGAGCAGTTCTTC.

In its sample, this clone is medium-sized (0.01 to 0.1%). This rearrangement joins TRBV19 to TRBJ1-2; unclear D gene. CDR1 and CDR2 (germline): LNHDA, SQIVND (reference sequence). CDR3 size: 15 residues. Trimming took off 3 bases at V and 3 bases at J, with 14 bases between the two ends. The CDR3 DNA reads as TGTGCCAGTAGTATCGGGCAGCCGAGATACTATGGCTACACCTTC. This translates into CASSIGQPRYYGYTF.

The rearrangement uses TRBV7-2 and TRBJ2-4; 8 nucleotides align to TRBD2. V shed 4 bases and J 7 bases; nucleotides not matched to a gene: 9. This CDR3 region has 15 residues. Per germline, CDR1 SGHTA and CDR2 FQGNSA. CDR3 residues: CASSSFAGGLNIQYF. The CDR3, as DNA: TGTGCCAGCAGCTCCTTCGCGGGGGGTCTGAACATTCAGTACTTC.

V gene TRBV10-3 combines with J gene TRBJ1-5; no definite D call. V was trimmed by 0 bases and J by 7 bases, leaving 7 bases between them. The CDR3 is 13 amino acids. CDR1 and CDR2 (germline): ENHRY, SYGVKD. The CDR3: CAISESEVQPQHF. CDR3 DNA sequence: TGTGCCATCAGTGAGTCCGAAGTGCAGCCCCAGCATTTT.

The chain uses TRBV30 and TRBJ2-7; the D gene could be TRBD1 or TRBD2 (5 bases each). Germline V gene lookup returns CDR1 GTSNPN and CDR2 SVGIG (reference sequence). This CDR3 comprises 13 residues. V was clipped by 6 bases and J by 4 bases, with 16 bases between them. This chain's CDR3 is CACTGTRRYEQYF. Here the CDR3 DNA reads TGTGCCTGTACCGGGACCCGCCGGTACGAGCAGTACTTC. Variable domain in full (rest from reference TRBV30 and TRBJ2-7): SQTIHQWPATLVQPVGSPLSLECTVEGTSNPNLYWYRQAAGRGLQLLFYSVGIGQISSEVPQNLSASRPQDRQFILSSKKLLLSDSGFYLCACTGTRRYEQYFGPGTRLTVT.

The V call is TRBV13, the J call TRBJ2-1; D gene uncertain. V was trimmed by 5 bases and J by 6 bases, leaving 17 bases between them. The CDR3 is 15 amino acids. CDR1 and CDR2 (germline): PRHDT, FYEKMQ (reference sequence). CDR3 sequence reads: CASSPKETWGNEQFF. As DNA, the CDR3 is TGTGCCAGCAGCCCTAAGGAGACTTGGGGCAATGAGCAGTTCTTC.

The chain joins TRBV21-1 to TRBJ1-4; TRBD1 is taken as the D call from the table, unchecked against the DNA. TRBV21-1 is a documented pseudogene. The CDR3 runs 16 residues. The CDR3 DNA is TGTGCCAGCAGCAATTCCACAGGGCGTTCGTGTGAAAAACTGTTTTTT. Translated, it gives CASSNSTGRSCEKLFF.

The chain recombines TRBV25-1 with TRBJ2-2, with D maybe TRBD1 (6 bases). The germline V gene encodes CDR1 MGHDK and CDR2 SYGVNS. V lost 6 bases to trimming and J lost 1 base, with 9 bases between them. The CDR3 runs 14 residues. The CDR3 nucleotides read TGTGCCAGCAGAGCGACAGGGAACACCGGGGAGCTGTTTTTT. Residues: CASRATGNTGELFF.

In its sample, this clone was seen a few times. V usage is TRBV7-8 and J usage is TRBJ1-1, with a possible D match to TRBD1 (6 bases). V lost 6 bases, J lost 2 bases, and 13 bases lay in between. Germline V gene sequence: CDR1 SGHVS, CDR2 FQNEAQ. This CDR3 has 14 amino acids. The CDR3: CASRAGHSNTEAFF. The DNA for the CDR3 is TGTGCCAGCAGGGCGGGACACTCAAACACTGAAGCTTTCTTT.

The rearrangement links TRBV6-1 to TRBJ2-2; D is tentatively TRBD1 or TRBD2 (5 bases each). Trimming shortened V by 11 bases and J by 3 bases, and 13 bases separated the two germline ends. Germline V gene sequence: CDR1 MNHNS, CDR2 SASEGT. The CDR3 totals 13 residues. The CDR3 bases are TGTGCCCTTACGGGGCTTTACACCGGGGAGCTGTTTTTT. Protein: CALTGLYTGELFF.

The rearrangement uses TRBV10-2 and TRBJ1-4; TRBD1 matches 9 bases. Germline lookup yields CDR1 WSHSY and CDR2 SAAADI. CDR3 length equals 17 residues. V lost 6 bases and J lost 7; bases outside the gene matches: 15. In nucleotides, the CDR3 is TGCGCCAGCAGGGGGACAGGGAATTTGCGTTTGAGTGAAAAACTGTTTTTT. Its translation: CASRGTGNLRLSEKLFF.

V is TRBV5-1 and J is TRBJ2-3; D tentatively fits TRBD1 or TRBD2 (5 bases each). Trimming removed 4 bases at V and 6 bases at J, with 15 bases between. The CDR3 is 14 amino acids. Germline V gene data show CDR1 as SGHRS and CDR2 as YFSETQ. CDR3 sequence: CASSLLGTSDTQYF. Written as DNA, the CDR3 is TGCGCCAGCAGCCTACTCGGGACGTCGGATACGCAGTATTTT.

With regard to this clone: The junction and the germline gene differ at one end; a read error may be behind it. The J gene is TRBJ2-7, the V gene TRBV6-6, with D unresolved. The CDR3 contains 13 residues. Germline assignment: CDR1 MNHNY and CDR2 SVGAGI (reference sequence). CDR3 in DNA: TGTGCCATCAGTGCGAACGGAATGGGCGAGCAGTACTTC. This translates into CAISANGMGEQYF.

A few counts support this clone. The rearrangement links TRBV25-1 to TRBJ2-5; no clear D gene. The CDR3 totals 14 residues. Germline assignment: CDR1 MGHDK and CDR2 SYGVNS. V lost 8 bases and J 5 bases, leaving 18 bases between the germline ends. The CDR3 DNA reads TGTGCCAGCCAACCCCCCTGGCAGCAGGAGACCCAGTACTTC. It yields the protein CASQPPWQQETQYF.

This clone came up once. The V call is TRBV5-1, the J call TRBJ2-7, with TRBD1 matching 10 bases. V was clipped by 4 bases and J by 5 bases; unmatched bases: 12. CDR1 SGHRS and CDR2 YFSETQ come from the germline V gene. CDR3 length: 16 amino acids. The CDR3 DNA is TGCGCCAGCAGCCGCTCGGCCGGGACAGGGGTCGACGAGCAGTACTTC. Protein: CASSRSAGTGVDEQYF.

The chain has TRBV7-3 and TRBJ1-2; 7 bases agree with TRBD1. The trim removed 3 bases at V and 7 bases at J, leaving 5 bases unmatched. CDR1 and CDR2 from the germline V gene are SGHTA and FQGTGA. This CDR3 is built from 13 residues. CDR3 region: CASSFQGGSGYTF. The CDR3 DNA is TGTGCCAGCAGCTTCCAGGGGGGCAGTGGCTACACCTTC.

The rearrangement uses TRBV5-6 and TRBJ1-1; D is possibly TRBD1 (6 bases). V was pared by 4 bases and J by 10 bases, with 20 bases between. CDR3 size: 14 residues. CDR1 is SGHDT, CDR2 YYEEEE, per germline. The CDR3 loop reads CASSQGLTYGRAFF. For the CDR3, the DNA is TGTGCCAGCAGCCAGGGGCTCACTTACGGAAGAGCTTTCTTT.

By proportion, this clone is medium-sized. The chain joins TRBV5-5 to TRBJ1-2; unclear D gene. V gave up 2 bases and J gave up 8 bases, with 16 bases separating them. CDR1 is SGHKS and CDR2 is YYEKEE in the germline V gene (reference sequence). This CDR3 has 14 residues. CDR3 amino acids: CASSFDPVSSGYTF. CDR3 bases: TGTGCCAGCAGCTTTGATCCGGTTTCGAGCGGCTACACCTTC.